What follows is one TCR beta chain and its context. Its antigen is not yet known. One end of the junction does not line up with germline, which may come from a read error. The data are from a study of identifying expanded T cells in peripheral blood (dated by TCRdb to between 2018 and 2021). Concerning the study at large: Separate aliquots of the same genomic DNA pool were sequenced to produce technical replicates, and four replicates were compared in pairs.

During the collection period, no immune events, such as infections, were documented for the healthy donors. Healthy-donor blood repertoires served as a training cohort to calibrate time-dependent variance in a beta-binomial model of T-cell clone differential abundance. The training cohort was composed of some ten healthy donors, 3 female and 7 male. The donors were between roughly 25 and 65 years old, with an average age of 43 years. Whole blood was collected from each healthy donor at three time points spaced about 14 days apart and obtained from a commercial supplier. Genomic DNA was extracted from unsorted whole blood for immunosequencing. Results and caveats for the whole study, not just this receptor: In all healthy donors, the variance in clone template counts between samples taken around 2 weeks apart rose significantly as total template count increased. The binomial model flagged approximately 1.2 differentially abundant clones between technical replicates, compared with approximately 16 over about two weeks and 19 over four weeks. It was expected by the authors that biological variance in healthy repertoires might increase further over much longer intervals, such as months to years. The beta-binomial model significantly reduced the number of clones called differentially abundant and the false-positive rate across all healthy-donor time intervals.

From the cysteine through the phenylalanine, the CDR3 covers 14 amino acids. The sequence is cut down to CDR3 DNA, 42 bases in frame from base 1. CDR1 and CDR2, per the germline V gene (reference sequence), are SSHAT and FNYEAQ. TCRbeta CDR3 regions were profiled with the immunoSEQ Assay using bias-controlled multiplex PCR amplification of genomic DNA. From the authors' description of their analysis: The absolute abundance of each unique TCRbeta CDR3 region was quantified after sequences were collapsed and filtered. Differential abundance was tested with a binomial (Fisher-equivalent) model and with a beta-binomial model adding time-dependent variance fitted from healthy donors. Clones with fewer than 5 combined templates were removed, and a clone was called differentially abundant if the clone's Benjamini-Hochberg FDR was below 0.01. Using the form v = (b*log(k)+a)^2, the beta-binomial variance was modeled as a function of the total template count across the two samples. Here the immuneACCESS table is served through TCRdb, limited to in-frame sequences with V and J called. Missing clones are a known gap in these copies; in checked studies unresolved V genes cover under half, and the rest lacks a known reason. That table gives V, J and clone size, and the DNA gave D and trimming. The sample yields about 76,000 clones; approximately 84% were counted once. In total, the top ten clones hold around 18% of the sample.

This TCR derives from a person aged 18 to 70 in good health. Sequenced input: blood. Recombination connected TRBV7-7 to TRBJ2-1; the D region possibly corresponds to TRBD2 (5 bases align). The CDR3 here reads CASSLSTRFNGQFF. The DNA sequence reads TGTGCTAGCAGCTTATCTACTAGGTTCAATGGGCAGTTCTTC.